This T cell receptor beta chain was retrieved from a study of CD8 T cells in Susac syndrome. CD8+ and CD4+ T cells from blood underwent TCR beta sequencing, which was carried out in a high-throughput format. In germline, CDR1 is SEHNR, CDR2 FQNEAQ (reference sequence). CDR3 length: 16 residues. Trimming took 6 bases from V and 0 from J, leaving 15 bases between them. About 0.5 to 1 ug RNA was reverse transcribed with random hexamers. By means of immunoSEQ multiplex PCR, TCR beta CDR3 spanning 54 Vbeta and 13 Jbeta underwent amplification. TCRdb independently ran MiXCR on the immunoSEQ multiplex PCR reads; one entry per CDR3 protein. This table has about 200,000 distinct CDR3 sequences, 92% appearing once.

The rearrangement joins TRBV7-9 to TRBJ2-1, with D hard to call. The source material was CD8+ T cells from PBMCs. This TCR derives from a human donor with multiple sclerosis. The CDR3 DNA is TGTGCCAGCAGGCCATCATCGAATTACTCCTACAATGAGCAGTTCTTC. The encoded protein is CASRPSSNYSYNEQFF.